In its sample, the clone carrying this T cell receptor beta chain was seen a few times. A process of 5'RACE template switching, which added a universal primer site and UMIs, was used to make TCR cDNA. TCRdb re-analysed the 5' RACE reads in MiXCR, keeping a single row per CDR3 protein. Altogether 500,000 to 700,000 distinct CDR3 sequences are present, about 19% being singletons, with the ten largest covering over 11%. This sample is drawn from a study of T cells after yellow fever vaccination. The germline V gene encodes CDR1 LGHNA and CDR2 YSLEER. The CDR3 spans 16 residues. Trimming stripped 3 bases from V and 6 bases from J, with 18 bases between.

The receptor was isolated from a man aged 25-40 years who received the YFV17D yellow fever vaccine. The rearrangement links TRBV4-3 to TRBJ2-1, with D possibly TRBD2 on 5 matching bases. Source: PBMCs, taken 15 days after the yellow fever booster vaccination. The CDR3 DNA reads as TGCGCCAGCAGCCAGGTGGACGGAGGATGGGGCAATGAGCAGTTCTTC. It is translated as CASSQVDGGWGNEQFF.